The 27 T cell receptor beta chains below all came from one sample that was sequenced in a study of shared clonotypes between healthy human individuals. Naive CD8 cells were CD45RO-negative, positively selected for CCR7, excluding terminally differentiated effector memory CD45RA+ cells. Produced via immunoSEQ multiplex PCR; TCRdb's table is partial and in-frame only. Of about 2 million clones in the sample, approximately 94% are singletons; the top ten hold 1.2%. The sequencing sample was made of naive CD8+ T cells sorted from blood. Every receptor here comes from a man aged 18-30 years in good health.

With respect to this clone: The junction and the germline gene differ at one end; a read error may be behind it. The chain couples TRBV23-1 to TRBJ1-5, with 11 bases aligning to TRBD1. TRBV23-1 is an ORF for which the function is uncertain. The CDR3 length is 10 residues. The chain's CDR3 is CARGGTGGDF. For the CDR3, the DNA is TGCGCCAGGGGCGGGACAGGGGGAGATTTT.

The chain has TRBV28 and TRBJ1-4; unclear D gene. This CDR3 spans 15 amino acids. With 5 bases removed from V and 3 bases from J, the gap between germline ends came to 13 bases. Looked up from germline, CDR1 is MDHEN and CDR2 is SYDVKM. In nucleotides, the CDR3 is TGTGCCAGCAGTCAAATAGGGCTAGCTAATGAAAAACTGTTTTTT. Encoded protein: CASSQIGLANEKLFF. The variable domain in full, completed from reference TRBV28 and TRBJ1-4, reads DVKVTQSSRYLVKRTGEKVFLECVQDMDHENMFWYRQDPGLGLRLIYFSYDVKMKEKGDIPEGYSVSREKKERFSLILESASTNQTSMYLCASSQIGLANEKLFFGSGTQLSVL.

This chain's CDR3 is CSVTWGLNTEAFF. The CDR3 nucleotides read TGCAGCGTCACATGGGGTCTGAACACTGAAGCTTTCTTT. The chain couples TRBV29-1 to TRBJ1-1, with unresolved D. V lost 6 bases to trimming and J lost 0 bases, with 11 bases between them. CDR3 length: 13 residues. CDR1 is SQVTM, CDR2 ANQGSEA, per germline.

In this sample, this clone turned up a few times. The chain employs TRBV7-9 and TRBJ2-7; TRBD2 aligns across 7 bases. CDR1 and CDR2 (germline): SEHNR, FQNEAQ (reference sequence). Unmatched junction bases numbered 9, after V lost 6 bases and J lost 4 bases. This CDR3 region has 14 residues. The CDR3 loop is CASRPGLVGYEQYF. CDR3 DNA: TGTGCCAGCAGACCAGGACTAGTTGGATACGAGCAGTACTTC.

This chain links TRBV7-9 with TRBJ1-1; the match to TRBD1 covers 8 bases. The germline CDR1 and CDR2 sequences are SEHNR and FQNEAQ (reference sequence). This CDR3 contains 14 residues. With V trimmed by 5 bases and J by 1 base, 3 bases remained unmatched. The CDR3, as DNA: TGTGCCAGCAGCACTGGACAGGGGAACACTGAAGCTTTCTTT. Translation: CASSTGQGNTEAFF. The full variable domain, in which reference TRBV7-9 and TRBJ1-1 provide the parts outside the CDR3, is DTGVSQNPRHKITKRGQNVTFRCDPISEHNRLYWYRQTLGQGPEFLTYFQNEAQLEKSRLLSDRFSAERPKGSFSTLEIQRTEQGDSAMYLCASSTGQGNTEAFFGQGTRLTVV.

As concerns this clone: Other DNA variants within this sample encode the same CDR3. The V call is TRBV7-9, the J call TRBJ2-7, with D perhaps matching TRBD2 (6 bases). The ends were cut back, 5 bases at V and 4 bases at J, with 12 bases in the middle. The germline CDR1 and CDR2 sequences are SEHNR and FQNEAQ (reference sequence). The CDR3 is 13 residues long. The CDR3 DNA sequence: TGTGCCAGCAGCCTCGGGGGTAGGTACGAGCAGTACTTC. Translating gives CASSLGGRYEQYF.

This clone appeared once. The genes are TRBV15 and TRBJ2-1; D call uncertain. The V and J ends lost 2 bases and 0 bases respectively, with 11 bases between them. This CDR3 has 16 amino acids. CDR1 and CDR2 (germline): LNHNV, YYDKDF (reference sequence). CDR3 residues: CATSRSRVSSYNEQFF. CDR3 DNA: TGTGCCACCAGCAGATCCAGAGTGAGCTCCTACAATGAGCAGTTCTTC.

The chain's CDR3 is CASSQRTFHEQFF. In DNA form, the CDR3 reads TGTGCCAGCAGTCAGCGGACATTCCATGAGCAGTTCTTC. This chain uses TRBV28 with TRBJ2-1; possibly TRBD1 or TRBD2 for D (5 bases each). CDR3 size: 13 residues. In germline, CDR1 is MDHEN, CDR2 SYDVKM. Trimming left V 5 bases short and J 8 bases short, with 13 bases between.

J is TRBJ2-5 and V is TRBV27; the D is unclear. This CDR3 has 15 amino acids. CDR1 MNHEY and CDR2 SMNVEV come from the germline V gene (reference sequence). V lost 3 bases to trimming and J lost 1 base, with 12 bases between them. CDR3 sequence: CASSFAGRLQETQYF. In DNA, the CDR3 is TGTGCCAGCAGTTTTGCAGGCCGACTCCAAGAGACCCAGTACTTC.

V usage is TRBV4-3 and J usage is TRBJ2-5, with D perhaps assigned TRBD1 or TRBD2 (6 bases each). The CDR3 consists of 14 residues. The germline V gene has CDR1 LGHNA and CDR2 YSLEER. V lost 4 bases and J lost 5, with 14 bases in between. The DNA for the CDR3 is TGCGCCAGCAGCCCCATGGGGGGCGCGGAGACCCAGTACTTC. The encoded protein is CASSPMGGAETQYF.

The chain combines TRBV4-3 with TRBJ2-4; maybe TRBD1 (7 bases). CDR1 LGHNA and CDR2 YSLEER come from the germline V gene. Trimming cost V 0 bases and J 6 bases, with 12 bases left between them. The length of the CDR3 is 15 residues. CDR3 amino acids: CASSQDRQGGNIQYF. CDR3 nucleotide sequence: TGCGCCAGCAGCCAAGATCGCCAGGGGGGAAACATTCAGTACTTC.

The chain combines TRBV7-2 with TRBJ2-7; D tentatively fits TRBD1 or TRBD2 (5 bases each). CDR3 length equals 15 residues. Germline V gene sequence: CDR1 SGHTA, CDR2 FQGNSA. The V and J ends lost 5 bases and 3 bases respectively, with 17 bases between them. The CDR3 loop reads CASSQSGTMNYEQYF. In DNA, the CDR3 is TGTGCCAGCAGCCAATCCGGGACCATGAACTACGAGCAGTACTTC.

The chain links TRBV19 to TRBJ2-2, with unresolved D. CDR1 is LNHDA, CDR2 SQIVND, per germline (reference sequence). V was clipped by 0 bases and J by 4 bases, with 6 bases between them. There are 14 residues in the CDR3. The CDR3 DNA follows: TGTGCCAGTAGTATAGATGAAGCCACCGGGGAGCTGTTTTTT. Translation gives CASSIDEATGELFF. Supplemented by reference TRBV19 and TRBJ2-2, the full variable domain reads DGGITQSPKYLFRKEGQNVTLSCEQNLNHDAMYWYRQDPGQGLRLIYYSQIVNDFQKGDIAEGYSVSREKKESFPLTVTSAQKNPTAFYLCASSIDEATGELFFGEGSRLTVL.

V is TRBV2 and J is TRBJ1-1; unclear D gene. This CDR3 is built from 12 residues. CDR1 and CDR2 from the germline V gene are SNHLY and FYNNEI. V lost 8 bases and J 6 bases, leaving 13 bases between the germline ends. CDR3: CASLKAYPEAFF. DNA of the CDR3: TGTGCCAGCTTAAAAGCTTACCCTGAAGCTTTCTTT. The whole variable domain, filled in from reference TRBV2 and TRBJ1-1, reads EPEVTQTPSHQVTQMGQEVILRCVPISNHLYFYWYRQILGQKVEFLVSFYNNEISEKSEIFDDQFSVERPDGSNFTLKIRSTKLEDSAMYFCASLKAYPEAFFGQGTRLTVV.

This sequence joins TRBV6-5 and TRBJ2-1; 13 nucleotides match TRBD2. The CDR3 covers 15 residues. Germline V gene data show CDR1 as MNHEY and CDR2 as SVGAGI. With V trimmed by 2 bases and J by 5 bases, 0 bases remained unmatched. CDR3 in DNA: TGTGCCAGCAGTTACGGGACTAGCGGGGACAATGAGCAGTTCTTC. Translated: CASSYGTSGDNEQFF.

In nucleotides, the CDR3 is TGCGCCAGCAGCCAAGATGGGAATAGGGTCGGCTCAGAGACCCAGTACTTC. Translation: CASSQDGNRVGSETQYF. This rearrangement joins TRBV4-1 to TRBJ2-5; D uncertain. Germline lookup yields CDR1 MGHRA and CDR2 YSYEKL. There are 17 residues in the CDR3. Trimming took off 0 bases at V and 4 bases at J, with 18 bases between the two ends.

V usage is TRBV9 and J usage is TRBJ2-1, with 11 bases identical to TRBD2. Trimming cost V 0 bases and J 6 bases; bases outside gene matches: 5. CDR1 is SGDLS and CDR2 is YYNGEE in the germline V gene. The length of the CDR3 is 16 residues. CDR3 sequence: CASSVELAGASNEQFF. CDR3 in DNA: TGTGCCAGCAGCGTAGAACTAGCGGGAGCATCCAATGAGCAGTTCTTC.

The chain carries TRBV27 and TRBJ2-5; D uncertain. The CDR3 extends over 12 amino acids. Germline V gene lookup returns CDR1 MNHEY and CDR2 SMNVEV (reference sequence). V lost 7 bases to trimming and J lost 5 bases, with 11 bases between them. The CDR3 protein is CASTGMDETQYF. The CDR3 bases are TGTGCCAGCACCGGAATGGACGAGACCCAGTACTTC.

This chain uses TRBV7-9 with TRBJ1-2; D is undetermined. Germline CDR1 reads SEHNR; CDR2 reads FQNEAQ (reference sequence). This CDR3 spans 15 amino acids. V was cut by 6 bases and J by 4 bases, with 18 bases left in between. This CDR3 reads CASRLVPGNSYGYTF. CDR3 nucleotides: TGTGCCAGCAGGCTGGTTCCTGGGAATTCCTATGGCTACACCTTC.

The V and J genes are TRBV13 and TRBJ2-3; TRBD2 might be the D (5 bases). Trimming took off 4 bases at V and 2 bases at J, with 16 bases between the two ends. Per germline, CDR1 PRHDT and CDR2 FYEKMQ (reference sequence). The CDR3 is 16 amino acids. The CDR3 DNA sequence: TGTGCCAGCAGCTCCGAGGGCGCGACATACACAGATACGCAGTATTTT. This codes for CASSSEGATYTDTQYF.

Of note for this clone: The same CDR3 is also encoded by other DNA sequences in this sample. DNA of the CDR3: TGTGCCAGCAGTTTCGGCGGAAACACCGGGGAGCTGTTTTTT. This gives the protein CASSFGGNTGELFF. The V gene is TRBV28, the J gene TRBJ2-2; D remains ambiguous. The V gene lost 3 bases and the J gene lost 2 bases, with 7 bases spanning the gap. CDR1 and CDR2 from the germline V gene are MDHEN and SYDVKM. The CDR3 is 14 residues long.

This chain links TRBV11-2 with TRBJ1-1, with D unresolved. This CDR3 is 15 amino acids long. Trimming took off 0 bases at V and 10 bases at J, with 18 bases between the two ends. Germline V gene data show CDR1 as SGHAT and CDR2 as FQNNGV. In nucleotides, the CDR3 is TGTGCCAGCAGCTTAGACCCGGACCATTACCGGGCAGCTTTCTTT. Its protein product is CASSLDPDHYRAAFF. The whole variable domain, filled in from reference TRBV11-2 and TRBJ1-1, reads EAGVAQSPRYKIIEKRQSVAFWCNPISGHATLYWYQQILGQGPKLLIQFQNNGVVDDSQLPKDRFSAERLKGVDSTLKIQPAKLEDSAVYLCASSLDPDHYRAAFFGQGTRLTVV.

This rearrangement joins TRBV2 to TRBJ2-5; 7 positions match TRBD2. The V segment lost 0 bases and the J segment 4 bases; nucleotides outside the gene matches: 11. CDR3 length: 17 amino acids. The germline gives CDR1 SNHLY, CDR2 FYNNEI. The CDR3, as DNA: TGTGCCAGCAGTGAAGCCTCCGGGGGGTTTGGTGGAGAGACCCAGTACTTC. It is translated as CASSEASGGFGGETQYF.

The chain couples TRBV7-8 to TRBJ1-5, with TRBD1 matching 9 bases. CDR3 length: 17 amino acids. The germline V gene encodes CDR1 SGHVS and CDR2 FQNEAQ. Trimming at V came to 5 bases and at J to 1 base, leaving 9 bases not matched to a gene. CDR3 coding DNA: TGTGCCAGCAGCACCACTCTGGACAGGGGAAGCAATCAGCCCCAGCATTTT. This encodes CASSTTLDRGSNQPQHF.

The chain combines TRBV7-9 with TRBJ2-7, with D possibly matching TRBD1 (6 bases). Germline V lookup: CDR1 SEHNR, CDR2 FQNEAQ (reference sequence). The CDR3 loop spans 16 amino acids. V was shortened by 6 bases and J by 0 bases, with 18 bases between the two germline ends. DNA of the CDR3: TGTGCCAGCAGTTCTAACGTGGCAGGGGTCTCCTACGAGCAGTACTTC. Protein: CASSSNVAGVSYEQYF.

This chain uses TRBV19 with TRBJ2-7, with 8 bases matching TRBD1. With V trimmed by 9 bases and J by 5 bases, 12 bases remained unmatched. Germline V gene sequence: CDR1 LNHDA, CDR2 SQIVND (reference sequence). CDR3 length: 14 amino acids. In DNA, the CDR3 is TGTGCCAGCTCTGACAGGGGTGAGGTGGACGAGCAGTACTTC. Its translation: CASSDRGEVDEQYF.

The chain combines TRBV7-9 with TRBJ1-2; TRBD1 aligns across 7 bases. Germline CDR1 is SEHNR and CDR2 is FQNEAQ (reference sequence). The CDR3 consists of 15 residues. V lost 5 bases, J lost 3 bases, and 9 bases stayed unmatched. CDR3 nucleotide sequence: TGTGCCAGCAGCACCGGGACAGAGTTATACTATGGCTACACCTTC. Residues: CASSTGTELYYGYTF.